This section outlines one T cell receptor (beta chain) sequence together with its context. The data derive from a study of blood T cell repertoires in COVID-19. At the level of the study: COVID-19 samples, acute and convalescent, were from the United States, Italy and Spain.

V was pared by 6 bases and J by 5 bases, with 20 bases between. CDR1 SGHNT and CDR2 YYREEE come from the germline V gene (reference sequence). This CDR3 has 15 amino acids. The protocol was immunoSEQ multiplex PCR, while the TCRdb copy is restricted to in-frame clones and leaves out a portion. Of 360,000 or so clones in the sample, around 86% were seen once. The specimen sequenced was PBMCs or T cells enriched from blood (not recorded which). This rearrangement joins TRBV5-4 to TRBJ2-5; a weak D match, TRBD1 (5 bases). This receptor was obtained from a woman in her fifties or sixties who had recovered from COVID-19. CDR3 in amino acids: CASTRGQEPWETQYF. CDR3 sequence (DNA): TGTGCCAGCACTCGCGGACAAGAACCGTGGGAGACCCAGTACTTC.